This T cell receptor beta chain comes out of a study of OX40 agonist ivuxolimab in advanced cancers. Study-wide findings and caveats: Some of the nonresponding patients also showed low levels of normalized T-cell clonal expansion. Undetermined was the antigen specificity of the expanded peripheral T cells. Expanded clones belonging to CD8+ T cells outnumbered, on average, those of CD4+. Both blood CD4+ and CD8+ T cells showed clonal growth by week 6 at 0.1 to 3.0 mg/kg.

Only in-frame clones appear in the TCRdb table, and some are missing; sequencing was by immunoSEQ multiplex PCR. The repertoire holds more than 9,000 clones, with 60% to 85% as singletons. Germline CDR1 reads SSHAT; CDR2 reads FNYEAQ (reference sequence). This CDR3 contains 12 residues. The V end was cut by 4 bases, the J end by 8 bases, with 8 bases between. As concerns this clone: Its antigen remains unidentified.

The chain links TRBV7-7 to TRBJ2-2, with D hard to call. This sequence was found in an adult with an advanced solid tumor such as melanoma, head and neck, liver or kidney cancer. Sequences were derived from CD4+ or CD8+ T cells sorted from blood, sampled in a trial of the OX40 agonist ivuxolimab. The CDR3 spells CASSSTLGELFF. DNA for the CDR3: TGTGCCAGCAGCTCCACGTTGGGGGAGCTGTTTTTT.